The rows below give T cell receptor beta chains drawn from one sample of a study of cytotoxic CD8 clonotypes in ibrutinib-treated CLL. Sequencing was performed with immunoSEQ multiplex PCR; in TCRdb, only in-frame clones are kept and a portion is missing. The table shows 150,000 to 200,000 clones, with 55% to 85% occurring only once. Specimen: PBMCs, collected after 24 months of ibrutinib treatment. Source of these receptors: a human donor with chronic lymphocytic leukemia. The CDR3 runs from the conserved cysteine through the conserved F or W. A D gene is named only where the DNA matches it firmly. The size entry is marked missing in some rows and otherwise reads once, few, many or a size class.

CDR3 protein: CAISGASGNTGELFF
CDR3 DNA: TGTGCCATCAGTGGGGCTAGCGGGAACACCGGGGAGCTGTTTTTT
D gene: TRBD2
V gene: TRBV10-3
clone size: .
J gene: TRBJ2-2

CDR3 protein: CAISEGRGQFNNEQFF
CDR3 DNA: TGTGCCATCAGTGAGGGGCGGGGACAGTTCAACAATGAGCAGTTCTTC
D gene: .
V gene: TRBV10-3
clone size: .
J gene: TRBJ2-1

CDR3 protein: CASSLGRNTEAFF
CDR3 DNA: TGTGCCAGCAGCTTGGGCAGGAACACTGAAGCTTTCTTT
D gene: .
V gene: TRBV11-2
clone size: few
J gene: TRBJ1-1

CDR3 protein: CASGVPGYDTEAFF
CDR3 DNA: TGTGCCAGTGGCGTGCCAGGGTATGACACTGAAGCTTTCTTT
D gene: .
V gene: TRBV25-1
clone size: .
J gene: TRBJ1-1

CDR3 protein: CASSPPSAYNEQFF
CDR3 DNA: TGTGCCAGCTCACCCCCTAGCGCCTACAATGAGCAGTTCTTC
D gene: .
V gene: TRBV18
clone size: .
J gene: TRBJ2-1

CDR3 protein: CASSPDRSYEQYF
CDR3 DNA: TGTGCCAGCAGTCCTGACAGGTCCTACGAGCAGTACTTC
D gene: .
V gene: TRBV7-2
clone size: .
J gene: TRBJ2-7

CDR3 protein: CASGKRDGGGTEAFF
CDR3 DNA: TGTGCCAGCGGAAAACGGGACGGCGGGGGCACTGAAGCTTTCTTT
D gene: .
V gene: TRBV7-2
clone size: few
J gene: TRBJ1-1

CDR3 protein: CASSNRGGELFF
CDR3 DNA: TGTGCCAGCAGCAATAGAGGCGGGGAGCTGTTTTTT
D gene: .
V gene: TRBV4-2
clone size: few
J gene: TRBJ2-2

CDR3 protein: CASSLGTEQFF
CDR3 DNA: TGTGCCAGCAGCTTAGGTACTGAGCAGTTCTTC
D gene: .
V gene: TRBV11-3
clone size: .
J gene: TRBJ2-1

CDR3 protein: CASTEDKYTQYF
CDR3 DNA: TGTGCCAGCACCGAGGACAAATATACGCAGTATTTT
D gene: .
V gene: TRBV6-5
clone size: .
J gene: TRBJ2-3

CDR3 protein: CASRPGVSGTEAFF
CDR3 DNA: TGCGCCAGCAGACCAGGGGTCTCGGGCACTGAAGCTTTCTTT
D gene: .
V gene: TRBV5-1
clone size: .
J gene: TRBJ1-1

CDR3 protein: CASSLEAGDQPQHF
CDR3 DNA: TGTGCCAGCAGCTTAGAGGCTGGGGATCAGCCCCAGCATTTT
D gene: .
V gene: TRBV7-6
clone size: .
J gene: TRBJ1-5

CDR3 protein: CASRTSVFSYEQYF
CDR3 DNA: TGTGCCAGCAGAACTAGCGTTTTCTCCTACGAGCAGTACTTC
D gene: TRBD2
V gene: TRBV7-6
clone size: .
J gene: TRBJ2-7

CDR3 protein: CAWSTQGDQPQHF
CDR3 DNA: TGTGCCTGGAGTACTCAGGGGGATCAGCCCCAGCATTTT
D gene: TRBD1
V gene: TRBV30
clone size: .
J gene: TRBJ1-5

CDR3 protein: CASSIPGLGSNNYGYTF
CDR3 DNA: TGTGCCAGTAGTATCCCAGGATTAGGATCCAATAACTATGGCTACACCTTC
D gene: .
V gene: TRBV19
clone size: .
J gene: TRBJ1-2

CDR3 protein: CAWSVRPTDTQYF
CDR3 DNA: TGTGCCTGGAGTGTTCGGCCAACAGATACGCAGTATTTT
D gene: .
V gene: TRBV30
clone size: .
J gene: TRBJ2-3

CDR3 protein: CASSRGGGNQPQHF
CDR3 DNA: TGTGCCAGCTCCCGTGGGGGGGGCAATCAGCCCCAGCATTTT
D gene: .
V gene: TRBV18
clone size: few
J gene: TRBJ1-5

CDR3 protein: CASSVGPGPQETQYF
CDR3 DNA: TGTGCCAGCAGCGTAGGGCCGGGACCCCAAGAGACCCAGTACTTC
D gene: .
V gene: TRBV9
clone size: .
J gene: TRBJ2-5

CDR3 protein: CASSIGTGVTDTQYF
CDR3 DNA: TGTGCCAGTAGTATAGGGACAGGGGTTACAGATACGCAGTATTTT
D gene: TRBD1
V gene: TRBV19
clone size: .
J gene: TRBJ2-3

CDR3 protein: CASSPTLAAGANVLTF
CDR3 DNA: TGTGCCAGCTCACCAACCTTAGCAGCTGGGGCCAACGTCCTGACTTTC
D gene: .
V gene: TRBV18
clone size: .
J gene: TRBJ2-6

CDR3 protein: CASSLAGADHSPLHF
CDR3 DNA: TGTGCCAGCAGCTTGGCGGGGGCGGACCATTCACCCCTCCACTTT
D gene: .
V gene: TRBV5-6
clone size: .
J gene: TRBJ1-6

CDR3 protein: CASSLWAGSDEQFF
CDR3 DNA: TGCGCCAGCAGCTTGTGGGCGGGCAGTGATGAGCAGTTCTTC
D gene: .
V gene: TRBV5-1
clone size: .
J gene: TRBJ2-1

CDR3 protein: CASSLRPGDYTDTQYF
CDR3 DNA: TGTGCCAGCAGTTTAAGGCCAGGGGACTACACAGATACGCAGTATTTT
D gene: .
V gene: TRBV28
clone size: .
J gene: TRBJ2-3

CDR3 protein: CASSQDRGPNTQHF
CDR3 DNA: TGCGCCAGCAGCCAAGATCGGGGCCCGAATACCCAGCATTTT
D gene: .
V gene: TRBV4-1
clone size: .
J gene: TRBJ1-5

CDR3 protein: CASSFTPIGYTF
CDR3 DNA: TGTGCCAGCAGCTTTACCCCTATCGGCTACACCTTC
D gene: .
V gene: TRBV6-1
clone size: .
J gene: TRBJ1-2

CDR3 protein: CAWSREGRLDTQYF
CDR3 DNA: TGTGCCTGGAGTCGGGAGGGACGGTTAGATACGCAGTATTTT
D gene: TRBD2
V gene: TRBV30
clone size: once
J gene: TRBJ2-3

CDR3 protein: CASSLTVLQETQYF
CDR3 DNA: TGCGCCAGCAGCTTGACAGTCCTACAAGAGACCCAGTACTTC
D gene: .
V gene: TRBV5-1
clone size: .
J gene: TRBJ2-5